The 19 T cell receptor beta chains given below trace back to one sample, sequenced in a study of T-cell reconstitution after alpha-beta-depleted transplantation in children. TCRbeta library preparation incorporated unique molecular identifiers. TCRdb analysed the PCR reads with MiXCR anew, one entry per CDR3 protein. Among 600,000 to 700,000 distinct CDR3 sequences listed, 16% were seen once. Source: PBMCs from the stem cell graft donor, taken from the stem cell graft. The receptors shown here come from a human donor who donated a stem cell graft to a child with acute myeloid leukemia.

In its sample, this clonotype was seen many times. The V call is TRBV5-6, the J call TRBJ1-5; D might be TRBD1 (5 bases). V lost 2 bases and J lost 7, with 7 bases in between. From germline, CDR1 is SGHDT and CDR2 YYEEEE. The CDR3 is made up of 12 amino acids. The chain's CDR3 is CASSLGTQPQHF. CDR3 coding DNA: TGTGCCAGCAGCTTAGGGACCCAGCCCCAGCATTTT.

This chain uses TRBV7-3 with TRBJ1-6; 7 bases map to TRBD1. Germline assignment: CDR1 SGHTA and CDR2 FQGTGA. CDR3 length: 16 amino acids. V gave up 5 bases and J gave up 4 bases; unmatched junction bases: 8. The CDR3 protein is CASSPQARGYNSPLHF. The CDR3, as DNA: TGTGCCAGCAGCCCCCAAGCCAGGGGGTATAATTCACCCCTCCACTTT.

In this sample, this clonotype turned up a few times. The chain employs TRBV7-2 and TRBJ2-2; D might be TRBD1 (6 bases). The germline CDR1 and CDR2 sequences are SGHTA and FQGNSA. The V gene lost 1 base and the J gene lost 5 bases, with 14 bases spanning the gap. This CDR3 comprises 16 residues. CDR3 nucleotide sequence: TGTGCCAGCAGCTTAGATTCGACAGGAGGAACCGGGGAGCTGTTTTTT. It specifies CASSLDSTGGTGELFF.

This clonotype was detected only a few times. The chain links TRBV10-3 to TRBJ1-1; the D gene is possibly TRBD1 (5 bases). Between the trimmed V and J ends, which lost 4 bases and 3 bases, there was a span of 9 bases. Germline CDR1 is ENHRY and CDR2 is SYGVKD. The CDR3 covers 13 residues. CDR3 sequence reads: CAISVGGDTEAFF. The CDR3 nucleotides are TGTGCCATCAGTGTTGGGGGGGACACTGAAGCTTTCTTT.

The genes are TRBV30 and TRBJ1-5; no firm D call. CDR1 GTSNPN and CDR2 SVGIG come from the germline V gene (reference sequence). The length of the CDR3 is 13 residues. The germline V and J ends were trimmed by 5 bases and 0 bases, with 8 bases remaining between them. As DNA, the CDR3 is TGTGCCTGGCGAAGAGATAGCAATCAGCCCCAGCATTTT. It specifies CAWRRDSNQPQHF.

Notes on this clonotype: A read error is possible here, since a much larger clone lies one base away. V usage is TRBV29-1 and J usage is TRBJ1-4; 8 positions match TRBD1. V dropped 2 bases and J dropped 7; count of bases not matched to a gene: 9. In germline, CDR1 is SQVTM, CDR2 ANQGSEA. The CDR3 runs 15 residues. CDR3 nucleotide sequence: TGCAGCGTTGAAAGCCCGGGACAGGCCAGTGAAAAACTGTTTTTT. It encodes CSVESPGQASEKLFF. Using reference TRBV29-1 and TRBJ1-4 for the parts outside the CDR3, the full variable domain is SAVISQKPSRDICQRGTSLTIQCQVDSQVTMMFWYRQQPGQSLTLIATANQGSEATYESGFVIDKFPISRPNLTFSTLTVSNMSPEDSSIYLCSVESPGQASEKLFFGSGTQLSVL.

The chain joins TRBV5-1 to TRBJ2-1, with unresolved D. The germline V gene has CDR1 SGHRS and CDR2 YFSETQ. V was shortened by 0 bases and J by 6 bases, with 16 bases between the two germline ends. The CDR3 consists of 16 residues. The CDR3 loop reads CASSLAPPPGFNEQFF. In DNA, the CDR3 is TGCGCCAGCAGCTTGGCTCCCCCTCCGGGCTTCAATGAGCAGTTCTTC.

The J gene is TRBJ2-3, the V gene TRBV7-7, with TRBD1 matching over 8 bases. V gave up 3 bases and J gave up 6 bases; unmatched junction bases: 2. The CDR3 runs 13 residues. Germline V gene data show CDR1 as SSHAT and CDR2 as FNYEAQ (reference sequence). As DNA, the CDR3 is TGTGCCAGCAGCTTCGGGACAGGCGATACGCAGTATTTT. Translated, it gives CASSFGTGDTQYF.

The table lists this clonotype with many counts. The V call is TRBV7-9, the J call TRBJ1-1; D is unresolved. This CDR3 is 12 amino acids long. V lost 1 base and J 7 bases, leaving 7 bases between the germline ends. Germline CDR1 and CDR2: SEHNR and FQNEAQ (reference sequence). The CDR3 region has the DNA TGTGCCAGCAGCTTAGAGGGCCTTGAAGCTTTCTTT. Translating gives CASSLEGLEAFF.

The genes are TRBV10-3 and TRBJ2-7; TRBD2 agrees at 12 bases. The CDR3 has 16 amino acids. The J segment lost 4 bases and the V segment lost 0 bases, leaving 4 bases of the junction unmatched. From germline, CDR1 is ENHRY and CDR2 SYGVKD. CDR3 region: CAISESTSGGMYEQYF. The CDR3 bases are TGTGCCATCAGTGAGTCGACTAGCGGGGGAATGTACGAGCAGTACTTC.

This clonotype was picked up many times. V and J are TRBV20-1 and TRBJ2-1; 13 bases fit TRBD2. CDR3 length: 15 residues. The junction had 8 bases not matched to a gene; V was cut back by 6 bases and J by 6 bases. Germline V gene data show CDR1 as DFQATT and CDR2 as SNEGSKA (reference sequence). CDR3 protein: CSAERRTSGGNEQFF. The CDR3 DNA follows: TGCAGTGCCGAGAGGAGGACTAGCGGGGGCAATGAGCAGTTCTTC.

This clonotype was seen ten or more times. This chain uses TRBV6-2 or TRBV6-3 with TRBJ2-1, with 10 positions matching TRBD2. This CDR3 comprises 15 residues. J lost 7 bases, V lost 2 bases, and 5 bases had no gene match. Germline-derived CDR1 and CDR2 are MNHEY and SVGEGT. CDR3 sequence: CASSYVSSGGNEQFF. The DNA for the CDR3 is TGTGCCAGCAGTTACGTCTCTAGCGGGGGAAATGAGCAGTTCTTC.

There are many counts of this clonotype. The rearrangement links TRBV12-3 or TRBV12-4 to TRBJ1-2; 8 positions match TRBD1. Germline trimming cut 6 bases from V and 0 bases from J; bases unmatched to any gene: 3. This CDR3 contains 14 residues. The CDR3 spells CASRGTGANYGYTF. CDR3 in DNA: TGTGCCAGCAGGGGGACAGGAGCTAACTATGGCTACACCTTC.

The sample holds many counts of this clonotype. The rearrangement joins TRBV6-1 to TRBJ1-6, with D hard to call. The CDR3 totals 14 residues. The V end lost 9 bases, the J end lost 9 bases, and 18 bases lay between the germline ends. CDR1 is MNHNS, CDR2 SASEGT, per germline. CDR3 bases: TGTGCCAGTGGTGCAGCCCGAGGAGGTTCACCCCTCCACTTT. The encoded protein is CASGAARGGSPLHF.

This clonotype came up many times. This sequence joins TRBV20-1 and TRBJ2-7, with 7 bases identical to TRBD1. This CDR3 region has 13 residues. The germline V gene has CDR1 DFQATT and CDR2 SNEGSKA (reference sequence). Losses at the gene ends were 6 bases for V and 5 bases for J; bases not matched to a gene: 10. The CDR3 here is CSAGRTGGNEQYF. CDR3 nucleotide sequence: TGCAGTGCCGGACGGACAGGTGGCAACGAGCAGTACTTC.

Comment on this clonotype: A much more abundant neighbour one base away suggests this may be a read error. The rearrangement uses TRBV20-1 and TRBJ1-2, with D unresolved. Germline V gene lookup returns CDR1 DFQATT and CDR2 SNEGSKA (reference sequence). V was cut by 6 bases and J by 5 bases, with 16 bases left in between. The CDR3 totals 13 residues. CDR3 sequence (DNA): TGCAGTGCCGTTCGATGGGAGAGATATGGCTACACCTTC. Its translation: CSAVRWERYGYTF.

The chain employs TRBV4-1 and TRBJ1-1; D might be TRBD1 (5 bases). The CDR3 extends over 14 amino acids. Trimming removed 5 bases from V and 5 bases from J, with 15 bases in between. Germline lookup yields CDR1 MGHRA and CDR2 YSYEKL. The CDR3 sequence is CASSSGPRGTEAFF. The CDR3 DNA reads as TGCGCCAGCAGCTCCGGGCCCCGGGGGACTGAAGCTTTCTTT.

The chain links TRBV12-3 or TRBV12-4 to TRBJ2-7; D not certain. The V gene lost 3 bases and the J gene lost 2 bases, with 5 bases spanning the gap. This CDR3 contains 12 residues. The CDR3 coding sequence is TGTGCCAGCAGTTTTCCAACCTACGAGCAGTACTTC. Its translation is CASSFPTYEQYF.

CDR3 nucleotide sequence: TGTGCCAGCAGCCCTAGCGGGGGAGCCATAGAGACCCAGTACTTC. Encoded protein: CASSPSGGAIETQYF. J is TRBJ2-5 and V is TRBV7-2; 10 nucleotides agree with TRBD2. This CDR3 spans 15 amino acids. V lost 5 bases, J lost 4 bases, and 7 bases stayed unmatched. Germline loops: CDR1 SGHTA, CDR2 FQGNSA.